This T cell receptor (beta chain) was recorded in a study of blood T cell repertoires in COVID-19. The wider study: Acute-phase and convalescent COVID-19 samples originated in the United States, Italy and Spain. From T cells, B-cell-depleted T cells, or PBMCs came the material, which was cDNA or gDNA.

Authors' data handling: How many nucleated cells were present was estimated from reference gene primer amplification. Measured with immunoSEQ multiplex PCR; TCRdb has only the in-frame clones, and not every one. V, J and clone size are taken as reported in that table, and D and trimming were inferred from the DNA itself. The table includes 210,000 or so clones, 65% to 80% detected once. Trimming left V 2 bases short and J 4 bases short, with 14 bases between. From germline, CDR1 is SEHNR and CDR2 FQNEAQ (reference sequence). The CDR3 has 15 amino acids. Sequences were obtained from peripheral blood. The V call is TRBV7-9, the J call TRBJ1-2, with a possible D match to TRBD1 (5 bases). This TCR came from a man aged 45 to 65 who had recovered from COVID-19. The DNA for the CDR3 is TGTGCCAGCAGCTTACTCAATACCGGGGGCTATGGCTACACCTTC. As protein: CASSLLNTGGYGYTF.